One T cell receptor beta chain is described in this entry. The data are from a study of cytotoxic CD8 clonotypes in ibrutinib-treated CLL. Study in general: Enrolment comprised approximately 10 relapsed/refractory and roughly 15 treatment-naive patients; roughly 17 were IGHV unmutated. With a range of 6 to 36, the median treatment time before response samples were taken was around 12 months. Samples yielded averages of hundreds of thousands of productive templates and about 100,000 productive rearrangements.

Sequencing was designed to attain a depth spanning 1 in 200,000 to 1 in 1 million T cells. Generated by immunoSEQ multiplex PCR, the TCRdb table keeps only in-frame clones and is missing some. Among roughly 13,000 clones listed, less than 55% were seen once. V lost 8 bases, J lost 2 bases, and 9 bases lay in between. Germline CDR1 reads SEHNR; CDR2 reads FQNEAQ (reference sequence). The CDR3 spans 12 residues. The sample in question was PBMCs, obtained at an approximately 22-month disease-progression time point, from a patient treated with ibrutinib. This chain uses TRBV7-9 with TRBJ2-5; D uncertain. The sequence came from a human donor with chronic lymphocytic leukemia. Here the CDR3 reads CASSGSQETQYF. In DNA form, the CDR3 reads TGTGCCAGCTCTGGCTCTCAAGAGACCCAGTACTTC.